What follows is one TCR beta chain and its context. Its antigen remains unknown. The CDR3 covers 15 residues. The V gene end was trimmed by 7 bases and the J gene end by 4 bases; junction bases not matched to a gene: 10. These data are taken from a study of T cell repertoires in cytomegalovirus infection. Study in general: Alongside well-studied HLA-B-restricted CMV epitopes, recently identified HLA-C-restricted CMV epitopes were also used. TCR beta signatures that were public indicated CMV infection and matching HLA type.

The study, taken as a whole, reports: HLA-C-restricted, CMV-specific TCR beta clonotypes were dominant ex vivo.

TCRdb re-analysed the reads in MiXCR, keeping a single row per CDR3 protein. Found here are about 900,000 distinct CDR3 sequences, around 31% of them singletons; the top ten hold 11% to 15%. The receptor was isolated from a human donor in good health (CMV status not recorded). Some clones in this sample may be carry-over from other donors' samples. The genes are TRBV12-3 or TRBV12-4 and TRBJ2-3; 8 positions agree with TRBD2. The sample in question was cultured CD8+ T cells from PBMCs, obtained from culture after CMV antigen stimulation. CDR3 region: CASTSYGGASDTQYF. In nucleotides, the CDR3 is TGTGCCAGCACTTCTTACGGGGGGGCCTCAGATACGCAGTATTTT.